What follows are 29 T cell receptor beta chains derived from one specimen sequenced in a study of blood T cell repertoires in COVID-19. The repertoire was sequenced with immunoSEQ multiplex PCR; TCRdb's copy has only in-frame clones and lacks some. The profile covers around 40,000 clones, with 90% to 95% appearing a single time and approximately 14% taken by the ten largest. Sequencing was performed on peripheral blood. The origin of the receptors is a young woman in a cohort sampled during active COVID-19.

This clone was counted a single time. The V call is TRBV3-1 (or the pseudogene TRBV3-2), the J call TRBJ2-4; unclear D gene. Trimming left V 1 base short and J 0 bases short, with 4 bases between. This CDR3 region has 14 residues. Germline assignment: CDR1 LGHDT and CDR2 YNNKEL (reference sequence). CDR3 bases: TGTGCCAGCAGCCAAGCTCTAGCCAAAAACATTCAGTACTTC. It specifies CASSQALAKNIQYF.

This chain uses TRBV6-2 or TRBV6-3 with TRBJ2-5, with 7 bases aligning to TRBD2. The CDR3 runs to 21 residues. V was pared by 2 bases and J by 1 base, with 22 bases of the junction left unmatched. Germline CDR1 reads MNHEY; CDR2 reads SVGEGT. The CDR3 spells CASSYAHAGPDISGIQETQYF. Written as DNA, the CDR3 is TGTGCCAGCAGTTACGCCCACGCCGGCCCCGACATAAGCGGGATCCAAGAGACCCAGTACTTC.

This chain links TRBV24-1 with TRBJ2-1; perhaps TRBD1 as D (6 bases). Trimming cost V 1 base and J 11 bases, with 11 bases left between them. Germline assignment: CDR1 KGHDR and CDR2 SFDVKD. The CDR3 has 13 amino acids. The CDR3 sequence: CATSDLRTAQQFF. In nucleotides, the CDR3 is TGTGCCACCAGTGATTTAAGGACAGCCCAGCAGTTCTTC.

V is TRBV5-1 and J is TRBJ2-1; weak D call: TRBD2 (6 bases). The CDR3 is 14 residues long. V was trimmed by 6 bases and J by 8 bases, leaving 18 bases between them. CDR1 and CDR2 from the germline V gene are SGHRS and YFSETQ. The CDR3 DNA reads TGCGCCAGCACCCCGGGAGTATTTGGAGATGAGCAGTTCTTC. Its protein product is CASTPGVFGDEQFF.

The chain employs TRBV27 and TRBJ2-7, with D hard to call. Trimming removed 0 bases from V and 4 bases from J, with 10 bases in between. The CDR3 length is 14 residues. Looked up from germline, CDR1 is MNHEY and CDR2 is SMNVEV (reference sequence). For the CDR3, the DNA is TGTGCCAGCAGTTTATCTGCAGCGAATTACGAGCAGTACTTC. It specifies CASSLSAANYEQYF.

The CDR3 region has the DNA TGTGCCAGCAGTGACCGACAGGGCGTCAAAGCTTTCTTT. It is translated as CASSDRQGVKAFF. V usage is TRBV6-1 and J usage is TRBJ1-1; TRBD1 aligns across 7 bases. CDR3 length: 13 amino acids. V shed 3 bases, J shed 9 bases, and the junction held 7 bases outside the gene matches. Germline values: CDR1 MNHNS, CDR2 SASEGT.

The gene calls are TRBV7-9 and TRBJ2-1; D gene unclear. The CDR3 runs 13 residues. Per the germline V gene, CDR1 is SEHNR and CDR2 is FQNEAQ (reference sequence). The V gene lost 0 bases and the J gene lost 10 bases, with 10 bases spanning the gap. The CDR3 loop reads CASSLADLTEQFF. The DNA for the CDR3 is TGTGCCAGCAGCTTAGCTGACTTGACCGAGCAGTTCTTC.

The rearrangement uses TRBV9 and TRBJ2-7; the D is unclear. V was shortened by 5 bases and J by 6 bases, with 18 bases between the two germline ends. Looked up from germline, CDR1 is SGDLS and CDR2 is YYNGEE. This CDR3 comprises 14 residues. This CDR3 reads CASSRTGAFGEQYF. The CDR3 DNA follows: TGTGCCAGCAGTCGTACCGGAGCCTTCGGCGAGCAGTACTTC. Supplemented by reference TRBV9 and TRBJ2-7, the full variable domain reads DSGVTQTPKHLITATGQRVTLRCSPRSGDLSVYWYQQSLDQGLQFLIQYYNGEERAKGNILERFSAQQFPDLHSELNLSSLELGDSALYFCASSRTGAFGEQYFGPGTRLTVT.

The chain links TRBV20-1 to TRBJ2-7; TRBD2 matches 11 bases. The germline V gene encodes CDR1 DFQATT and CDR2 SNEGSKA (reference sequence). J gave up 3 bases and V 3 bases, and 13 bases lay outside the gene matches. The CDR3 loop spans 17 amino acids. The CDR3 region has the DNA TGCAGTGCTAGTGGGCTAGCGGGAGGTACCCGGCACTACGAGCAGTACTTC. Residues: CSASGLAGGTRHYEQYF.

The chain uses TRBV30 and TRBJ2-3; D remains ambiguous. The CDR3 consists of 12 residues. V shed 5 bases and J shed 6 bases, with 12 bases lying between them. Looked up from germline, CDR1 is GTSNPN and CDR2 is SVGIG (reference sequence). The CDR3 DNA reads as TGTGCCTGGGGGGTCGGAGAGGATACGCAGTATTTT. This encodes CAWGVGEDTQYF.

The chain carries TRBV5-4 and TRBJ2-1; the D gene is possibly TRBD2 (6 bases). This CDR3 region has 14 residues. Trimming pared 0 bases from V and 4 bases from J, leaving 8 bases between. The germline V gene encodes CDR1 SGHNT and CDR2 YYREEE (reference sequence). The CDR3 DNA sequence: TGTGCCAGCAGCTTGGGAGGACTATACAATGAGCAGTTCTTC. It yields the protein CASSLGGLYNEQFF.

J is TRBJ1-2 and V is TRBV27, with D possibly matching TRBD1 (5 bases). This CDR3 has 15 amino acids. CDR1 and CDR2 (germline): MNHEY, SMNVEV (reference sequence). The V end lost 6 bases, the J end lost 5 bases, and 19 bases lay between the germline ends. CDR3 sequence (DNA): TGTGCCAGCAGGGACACAGAGTACGGGGGGTATGGCTACACCTTC. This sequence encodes CASRDTEYGGYGYTF.

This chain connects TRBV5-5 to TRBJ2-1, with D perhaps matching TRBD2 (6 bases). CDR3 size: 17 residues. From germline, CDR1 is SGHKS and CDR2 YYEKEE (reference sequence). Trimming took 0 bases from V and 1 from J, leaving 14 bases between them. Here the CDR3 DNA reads TGTGCCAGCAGCTTGGCAACTAGCAGACTTTCCTACAATGAGCAGTTCTTC. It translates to CASSLATSRLSYNEQFF.

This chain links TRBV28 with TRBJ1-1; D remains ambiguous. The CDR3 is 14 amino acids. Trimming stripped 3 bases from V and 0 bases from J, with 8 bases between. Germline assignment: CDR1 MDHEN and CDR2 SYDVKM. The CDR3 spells CASSFAVLNTEAFF. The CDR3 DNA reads TGTGCCAGCAGTTTCGCGGTGTTGAACACTGAAGCTTTCTTT. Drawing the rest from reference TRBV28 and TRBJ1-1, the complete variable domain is DVKVTQSSRYLVKRTGEKVFLECVQDMDHENMFWYRQDPGLGLRLIYFSYDVKMKEKGDIPEGYSVSREKKERFSLILESASTNQTSMYLCASSFAVLNTEAFFGQGTRLTVV.

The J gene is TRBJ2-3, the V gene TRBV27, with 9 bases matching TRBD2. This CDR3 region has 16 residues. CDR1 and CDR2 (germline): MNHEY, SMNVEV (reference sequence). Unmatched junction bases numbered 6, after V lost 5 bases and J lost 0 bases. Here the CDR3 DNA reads TGTGCCAGCAGTGTCCTCACTAGCGGGAGCACAGATACGCAGTATTTT. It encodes CASSVLTSGSTDTQYF.

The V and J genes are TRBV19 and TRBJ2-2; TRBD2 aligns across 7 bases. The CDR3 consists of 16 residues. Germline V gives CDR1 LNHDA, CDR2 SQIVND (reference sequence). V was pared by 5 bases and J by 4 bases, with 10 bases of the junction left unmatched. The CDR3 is CASSPRGLQTTGELFF. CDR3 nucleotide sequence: TGTGCCAGTAGTCCCCGGGGACTACAAACCACCGGGGAGCTGTTTTTT. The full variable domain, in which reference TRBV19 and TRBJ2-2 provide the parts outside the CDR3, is DGGITQSPKYLFRKEGQNVTLSCEQNLNHDAMYWYRQDPGQGLRLIYYSQIVNDFQKGDIAEGYSVSREKKESFPLTVTSAQKNPTAFYLCASSPRGLQTTGELFFGEGSRLTVL.

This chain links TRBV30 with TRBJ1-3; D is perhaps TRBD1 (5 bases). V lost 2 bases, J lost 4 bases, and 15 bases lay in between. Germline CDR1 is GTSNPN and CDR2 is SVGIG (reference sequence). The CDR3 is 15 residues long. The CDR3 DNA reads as TGTGCCTGGAGTCTCTGGGCAGGGTGGGGAAACACCATATATTTT. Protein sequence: CAWSLWAGWGNTIYF.

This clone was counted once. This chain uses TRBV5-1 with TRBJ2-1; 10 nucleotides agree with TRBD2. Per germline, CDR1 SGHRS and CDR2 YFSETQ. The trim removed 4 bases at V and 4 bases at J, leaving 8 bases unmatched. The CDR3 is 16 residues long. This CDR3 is CASSGTLAGAYNEQFF. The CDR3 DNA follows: TGCGCCAGCAGCGGGACTCTAGCGGGAGCTTACAATGAGCAGTTCTTC.

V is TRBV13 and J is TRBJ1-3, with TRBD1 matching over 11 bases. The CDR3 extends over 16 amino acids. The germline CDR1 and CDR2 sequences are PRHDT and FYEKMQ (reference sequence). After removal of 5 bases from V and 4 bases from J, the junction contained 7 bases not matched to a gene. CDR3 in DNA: TGTGCCAGCAGCGCCGGACAGGGGGCAGGGGGAAACACCATATATTTT. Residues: CASSAGQGAGGNTIYF.

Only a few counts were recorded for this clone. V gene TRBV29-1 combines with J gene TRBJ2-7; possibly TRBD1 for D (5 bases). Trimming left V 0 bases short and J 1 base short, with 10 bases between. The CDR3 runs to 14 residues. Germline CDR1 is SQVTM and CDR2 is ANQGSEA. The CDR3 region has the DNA TGCAGCGTTGAAGATACCAGGGAATCCTACGAGCAGTACTTC. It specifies CSVEDTRESYEQYF.

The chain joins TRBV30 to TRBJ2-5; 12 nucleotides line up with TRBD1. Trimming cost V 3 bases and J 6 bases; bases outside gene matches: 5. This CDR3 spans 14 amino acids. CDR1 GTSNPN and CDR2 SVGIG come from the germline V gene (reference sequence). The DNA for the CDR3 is TGTGCCTGGAGCAAGGGACAGGGGGCGAAGACCCAGTACTTC. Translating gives CAWSKGQGAKTQYF.

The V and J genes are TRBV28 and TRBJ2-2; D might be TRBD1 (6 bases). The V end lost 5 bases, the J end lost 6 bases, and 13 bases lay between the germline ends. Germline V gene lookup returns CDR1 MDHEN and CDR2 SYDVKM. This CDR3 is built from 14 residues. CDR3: CASSKIWGPGELFF. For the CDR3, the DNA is TGTGCCAGCAGTAAAATTTGGGGGCCCGGGGAGCTGTTTTTT.

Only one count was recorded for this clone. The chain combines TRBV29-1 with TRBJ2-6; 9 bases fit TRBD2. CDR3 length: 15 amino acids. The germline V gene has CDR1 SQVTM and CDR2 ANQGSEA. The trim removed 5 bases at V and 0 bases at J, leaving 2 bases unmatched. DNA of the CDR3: TGCAGCGTTAGTAGCGGGAGCTCTGGGGCCAACGTCCTGACTTTC. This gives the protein CSVSSGSSGANVLTF. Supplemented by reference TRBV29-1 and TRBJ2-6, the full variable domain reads SAVISQKPSRDICQRGTSLTIQCQVDSQVTMMFWYRQQPGQSLTLIATANQGSEATYESGFVIDKFPISRPNLTFSTLTVSNMSPEDSSIYLCSVSSGSSGANVLTFGAGSRLTVL.

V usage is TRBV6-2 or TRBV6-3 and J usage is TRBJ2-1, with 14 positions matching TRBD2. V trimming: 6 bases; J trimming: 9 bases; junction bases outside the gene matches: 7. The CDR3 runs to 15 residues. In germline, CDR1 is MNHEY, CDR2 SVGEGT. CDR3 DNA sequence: TGTGCCAGCAGCCCGGGACTAGCGGGAGCTACTGAGCAGTTCTTC. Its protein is CASSPGLAGATEQFF.

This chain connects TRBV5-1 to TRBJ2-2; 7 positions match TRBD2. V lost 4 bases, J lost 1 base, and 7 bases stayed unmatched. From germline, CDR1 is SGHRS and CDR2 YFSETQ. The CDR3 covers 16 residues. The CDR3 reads CASSRFGRRNTGELFF. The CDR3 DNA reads TGCGCCAGCAGCCGGTTCGGGAGGAGGAACACCGGGGAGCTGTTTTTT.

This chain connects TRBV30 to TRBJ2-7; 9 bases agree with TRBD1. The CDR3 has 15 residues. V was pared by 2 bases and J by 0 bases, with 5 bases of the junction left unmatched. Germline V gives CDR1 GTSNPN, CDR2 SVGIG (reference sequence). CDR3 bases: TGTGCCTGGAGTTTGGGACAGGGCAGCTCCTACGAGCAGTACTTC. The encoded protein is CAWSLGQGSSYEQYF.

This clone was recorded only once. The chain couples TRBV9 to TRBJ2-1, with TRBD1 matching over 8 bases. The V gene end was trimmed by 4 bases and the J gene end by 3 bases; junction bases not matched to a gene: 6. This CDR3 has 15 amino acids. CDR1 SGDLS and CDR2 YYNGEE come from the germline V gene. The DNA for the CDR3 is TGTGCCAGCAGCCCGGACAGGGACCTCTACAATGAGCAGTTCTTC. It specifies CASSPDRDLYNEQFF. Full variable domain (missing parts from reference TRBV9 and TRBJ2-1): DSGVTQTPKHLITATGQRVTLRCSPRSGDLSVYWYQQSLDQGLQFLIQYYNGEERAKGNILERFSAQQFPDLHSELNLSSLELGDSALYFCASSPDRDLYNEQFFGPGTRLTVL.

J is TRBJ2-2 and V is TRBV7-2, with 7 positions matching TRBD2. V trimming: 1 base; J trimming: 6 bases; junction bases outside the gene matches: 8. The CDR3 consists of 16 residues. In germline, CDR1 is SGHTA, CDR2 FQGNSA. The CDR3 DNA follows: TGTGCCAGCAGCTTAGTGGCGGGAGCCCTGGCCGGGGAGCTGTTTTTT. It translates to CASSLVAGALAGELFF.

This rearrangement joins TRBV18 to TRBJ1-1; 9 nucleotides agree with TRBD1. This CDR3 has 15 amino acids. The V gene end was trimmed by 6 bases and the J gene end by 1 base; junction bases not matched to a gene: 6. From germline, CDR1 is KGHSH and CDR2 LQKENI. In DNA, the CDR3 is TGTGCCAGCTCCCGATCGACAGGGGGGAACACTGAAGCTTTCTTT. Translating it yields CASSRSTGGNTEAFF. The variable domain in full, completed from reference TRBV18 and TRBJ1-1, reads NAGVMQNPRHLVRRRGQEARLRCSPMKGHSHVYWYRQLPEEGLKFMVYLQKENIIDESGMPKERFSAEFPKEGPSILRIQQVVRGDSAAYFCASSRSTGGNTEAFFGQGTRLTVV.